These 3 T cell receptor beta chains were sequenced from one sample in a study of OX40 agonist ivuxolimab in advanced cancers. Libraries came from the immunoSEQ multiplex PCR assay. TCRdb obtained this table from immuneACCESS and retained in-frame rearrangements with V and J assigned. These tables miss some clones; where compared with another copy, unresolved V genes account for less than half of the shortfall, and the remainder is unexplained. The sample profile shows under 55,000 clones; 75% to 85% of them were found once. The ten most abundant clones make up roughly 2.2% of the sample. Sequenced material: CD4+ or CD8+ T cells sorted from blood, taken in a trial of the OX40 agonist ivuxolimab. The receptors shown here come from an adult with an advanced solid tumor such as melanoma, head and neck, liver or kidney cancer.

The chain employs TRBV6-1 and TRBJ2-7, with TRBD1 matching 9 bases. The CDR3 sequence is 13 residues long. Losses at the gene ends were 5 bases for V and 4 bases for J; bases not matched to a gene: 3. Germline V gene lookup returns CDR1 MNHNS and CDR2 SASEGT. The CDR3 coding sequence is TGTGCCAGCAGTCGGGACAGGGAGTACGAGCAGTACTTC. Its translation is CASSRDREYEQYF.

This chain connects TRBV7-9 to TRBJ1-1, with 8 nucleotides matching TRBD1. The V and J ends lost 3 bases and 11 bases, in that order; junction bases with no gene match: 5. Per germline, CDR1 SEHNR and CDR2 FQNEAQ (reference sequence). The CDR3 is made up of 12 amino acids. In DNA, the CDR3 is TGTGCCAGCAGCTTCGGACAGGGTGGGGCTTTCTTT. As protein: CASSFGQGGAFF.

CDR3 amino acids: CASRTGELFF. The CDR3 DNA sequence: TGTGCCAGCAGAACCGGGGAGCTGTTTTTT. The chain is built from TRBV7-9 and TRBJ2-2; D gene unclear. CDR3 size: 10 residues. V was clipped by 6 bases and J by 5 bases, with 1 base between them. Germline CDR1 and CDR2: SEHNR and FQNEAQ (reference sequence).